The clone carrying this TCR beta chain has just a few counts. The antigen is undetermined. Amplification used 60 Vbeta primers and 13 Jbeta primers. Sequenced by immunoSEQ multiplex PCR; TCRdb stores in-frame clones only, minus some. The sample holds around 140,000 clones, 65% to 85% seen once. This entry belongs to a study of cytomegalovirus exposure and HLA in healthy donors. Study-level points and caveats: With later analysis, a missense DCLRE1C variant became linked to TCR beta V- and J-gene trimming.

At sampling all donors were nominally healthy, likely with unrecorded immune exposures. CDR1 is LGHNT and CDR2 is FRNRAP in the germline V gene. Unmatched junction bases numbered 12, after V lost 6 bases and J lost 4 bases. The CDR3 has 17 residues. The TCR comes from a woman aged 18-35 years in good health and CMV-seronegative. The chain uses TRBV12-5 and TRBJ2-6; TRBD1 matches at 7 bases. The sample taken for sequencing was PBMCs. In DNA, the CDR3 is TGTGCTAGTGGGGGACAGCCCTCGAGTTCCGGGGCCAACGTCCTGACTTTC. It is translated as CASGGQPSSSGANVLTF.